The clone carrying this T cell receptor beta chain showed up many times. Its target is not known. The study left out patients who had uncontrolled infection, other autoimmune disease, pregnancy or lactation. Diagnosis rested on symptoms, serum thyroxine and TRAb, thyroid ultrasound, and orbital computed tomography. The authors took PBMCs from 8 to 10 ml fresh peripheral blood. The data stem from a study of T cells in Graves' hyperthyroidism and ophthalmopathy. CDR3 length: 14 residues. V shed 5 bases and J shed 0 bases, with 10 bases lying between them. The germline gives CDR1 MDHEN, CDR2 SYDVKM. TCR beta CDR3 sequences were amplified from RNA transcripts. The TCR CDR3 first-round RT-PCR relied on the HTBI primer set. TCRdb re-analysed the multiplex PCR reads in MiXCR, keeping a single row per CDR3 protein. The data contain approximately 640,000 distinct CDR3 sequences, 17% of them seen just once; the ten biggest clones take up 15% to 18%.

Overall study results and limits: Also found in blood were most expanded thyroid clonotypes above 0.001.

The source is a man in his fifties with Graves' hyperthyroidism. The rearrangement links TRBV28 to TRBJ1-1; D ambiguous. Sequencing was carried out using blood. The CDR3 bases are TGTGCCAGCAGTCGCCACTCGGTGAACACTGAAGCTTTCTTT. Protein: CASSRHSVNTEAFF.